Presented here are 12 T cell receptor beta chains from one specimen sequenced in a study of blood T cells in healthy people across ages. The second PCR ran about 6 to 12 cycles with a sample-barcoded 5' primer and J-beta primers. Each CDR3 protein gets one entry after TCRdb re-called the 5' RACE reads with MiXCR. The sample includes under 850,000 distinct CDR3 sequences, approximately 35% seen only once; the top ten take 10% to 15%. Sequenced input: blood. These receptors were collected from a man between 18 and 29 years old in good health.

This clonotype was counted a few times. This CDR3 reads CASSRGGFAGPSSYNEQFF. The CDR3 region has the DNA TGTGCCAGCAGCCGAGGCGGGTTTGCGGGGCCTAGCTCCTACAATGAGCAGTTCTTC. This chain joins TRBV12-3 or TRBV12-4 and TRBJ2-1, with a tentative D call TRBD2 (6 bases). Deletions cut 6 bases from V and 0 bases from J, with 24 bases between. The CDR3 runs to 19 residues.

Of note for this clonotype: The germline gene is not matched at one end of the junction; a read error may be the cause. The chain carries TRBV10-3 and TRBJ1-2; 7 nucleotides match TRBD1. The CDR3 totals 17 residues. Germline CDR1 ENHRY, CDR2 SYGVKD. As DNA, the CDR3 is TGTGCCCTCAGCAGGGTTGGGACAGTCCCGGGTGGCTATGGCTACACCTTC. It specifies CALSRVGTVPGGYGYTF.

This chain joins TRBV7-2 and TRBJ1-4, with D tentatively TRBD1 (6 bases). The V and J ends lost 2 bases and 2 bases respectively, with 12 bases between them. Per germline, CDR1 SGHTA and CDR2 FQGNSA. CDR3 length: 16 residues. CDR3 in DNA: TGTGCCAGCAGCTTAAATGGGGGCAGGACTAATGAAAAACTGTTTTTT. This translates into CASSLNGGRTNEKLFF. The complete variable domain, with remaining parts taken from reference TRBV7-2 and TRBJ1-4, reads GAGVSQSPSNKVTEKGKDVELRCDPISGHTALYWYRQSLGQGLEFLIYFQGNSAPDKSGLPSDRFSAERTGGSVSTLTIQRTQQEDSAVYLCASSLNGGRTNEKLFFGSGTQLSVL.

The chain joins TRBV27 to TRBJ2-1; no clear D. The germline CDR1 and CDR2 sequences are MNHEY and SMNVEV (reference sequence). Trimming cost V 4 bases and J 8 bases, with 9 bases left between them. The CDR3 contains 12 residues. The CDR3 protein is CASSSLGDEQFF. DNA for the CDR3: TGTGCCAGCAGTTCCCTGGGCGATGAGCAGTTCTTC.

The chain combines TRBV15 with TRBJ2-1; TRBD2 aligns across 7 bases. The V gene end was trimmed by 1 base and the J gene end by 0 bases; junction bases not matched to a gene: 6. The CDR3 is made up of 17 amino acids. CDR1 and CDR2 (germline): LNHNV, YYDKDF (reference sequence). The CDR3 sequence: CATSRVVRLASYNEQFF. In DNA, the CDR3 is TGTGCCACCAGCAGAGTAGTAAGACTAGCCTCCTACAATGAGCAGTTCTTC.

A few counts support this clonotype. The chain has TRBV29-1 and TRBJ2-2; 7 bases map to TRBD1. CDR1 SQVTM and CDR2 ANQGSEA come from the germline V gene. The CDR3 runs to 12 residues. Unmatched junction bases numbered 3, after V lost 7 bases and J lost 4 bases. The CDR3 coding sequence is TGCAGCGCGACAGGGACCACCGGGGAGCTGTTTTTT. It is translated as CSATGTTGELFF.

The gene calls are TRBV4-2 and TRBJ2-2; 7 nucleotides align to TRBD1. The CDR3 sequence is 16 residues long. Looked up from germline, CDR1 is LGHNA and CDR2 is YNFKEQ. Trimming took 2 bases from V and 3 from J; bases not matched to a gene: 6. The CDR3 DNA is TGTGCCAGCAGCCAAAATACAGGGGTGGACACCGGGGAGCTGTTTTTT. Protein sequence: CASSQNTGVDTGELFF.

The J gene is TRBJ2-1, the V gene TRBV7-2; D gene ambiguous. The CDR3 sequence is 13 residues long. Germline CDR1 SGHTA, CDR2 FQGNSA. V was trimmed by 0 bases and J by 8 bases, leaving 8 bases between them. CDR3 sequence: CASSLAPRHEQFF. The DNA for the CDR3 is TGTGCCAGCAGCTTAGCCCCTAGACATGAGCAGTTCTTC.

This clonotype was detected only a few times. This chain connects TRBV4-2 to TRBJ1-1; 8 bases map to TRBD1. CDR3 length equals 15 residues. CDR1 and CDR2 (germline): LGHNA, YNFKEQ. With V trimmed by 2 bases and J by 5 bases, 7 bases remained unmatched. CDR3 residues: CASSQQTGGRTEAFF. The CDR3 DNA sequence: TGTGCCAGCAGCCAACAAACAGGGGGAAGGACTGAAGCTTTCTTT.

J is TRBJ2-1 and V is TRBV27; D gene uncertain. Trimming took off 5 bases at V and 6 bases at J, with 11 bases between the two ends. The CDR3 runs to 13 residues. CDR1 and CDR2 from the germline V gene are MNHEY and SMNVEV (reference sequence). In DNA form, the CDR3 reads TGTGCCAGCAGTGATTCACAAGTCAATGAGCAGTTCTTC. It specifies CASSDSQVNEQFF.

The V and J genes are TRBV7-9 and TRBJ2-7; TRBD1 matches 7 bases. The CDR3 covers 15 residues. V shed 4 bases and J 3 bases; nucleotides not matched to a gene: 9. Germline CDR1 reads SEHNR; CDR2 reads FQNEAQ (reference sequence). For the CDR3, the DNA is TGTGCCAGCAGCTCTCCAGGGGGTACCCTCTACGAGCAGTACTTC. Translation gives CASSSPGGTLYEQYF.

This clonotype came up a few times. The V and J genes are TRBV7-3 and TRBJ2-1; possibly TRBD2 for D (6 bases). With the DNA end fitting TRBJ2-7 better, the J assignment may be wrong. The CDR3 covers 13 residues. Germline V gene sequence: CDR1 SGHTA, CDR2 FQGTGA. The CDR3 loop reads CASSPSGFNEQYF. In nucleotides, the CDR3 is TGTGCCAGCAGCCCAAGCGGGTTCAATGAGCAGTACTTC.